The 24 T cell receptor beta chains below all came from one sample that was sequenced in a study of OX40 agonist ivuxolimab in advanced cancers. The repertoire was sequenced with immunoSEQ multiplex PCR; TCRdb's copy has only in-frame clones and lacks some. The table shows about 100,000 clones, with over 75% occurring only once. Sample: CD4+ or CD8+ T cells sorted from blood, taken in a trial of the OX40 agonist ivuxolimab. These receptors originate from an adult with an advanced solid tumor such as melanoma, head and neck, liver or kidney cancer.

The chain couples TRBV7-3 to TRBJ2-3; D not certain. Per germline, CDR1 SGHTA and CDR2 FQGTGA. This CDR3 is 13 amino acids long. V lost 2 bases to trimming and J lost 6 bases, with 9 bases between them. The CDR3 DNA reads TGTGCCAGCAGCTTAGGTTCACTGGATACGCAGTATTTT. Encoded protein: CASSLGSLDTQYF.

The chain recombines TRBV5-6 with TRBJ2-1, with D hard to call. V was pared by 1 base and J by 0 bases, with 11 bases between. The CDR3 is 16 residues long. CDR1 and CDR2 from the germline V gene are SGHDT and YYEEEE. CDR3 bases: TGTGCCAGCAGCTTGTTTGAGGTCAGCTCCTACAATGAGCAGTTCTTC. This sequence encodes CASSLFEVSSYNEQFF.

V is TRBV7-8 and J is TRBJ2-1; possibly TRBD1 or TRBD2 for D (5 bases each). V was trimmed by 3 bases and J by 13 bases, leaving 13 bases between them. This CDR3 contains 12 residues. CDR1 is SGHVS and CDR2 is FQNEAQ in the germline V gene. CDR3 coding DNA: TGTGCCAGCAGCTTGTACCCGGGACCACAGTTCTTC. Translating gives CASSLYPGPQFF.

The rearrangement uses TRBV6-5 and TRBJ1-3; no reliable D call. The CDR3 consists of 15 residues. Germline CDR1 and CDR2: MNHEY and SVGAGI. Trimming shortened V by 5 bases and J by 0 bases, and 11 bases separated the two germline ends. The DNA of the CDR3 is TGTGCCAGCAGTACGTCAGGCACCTCTGGAAACACCATATATTTT. This encodes CASSTSGTSGNTIYF.

This chain connects TRBV27 to TRBJ2-1; unclear D gene. The germline CDR1 and CDR2 sequences are MNHEY and SMNVEV (reference sequence). There are 13 residues in the CDR3. Trimming left V 3 bases short and J 5 bases short, with 8 bases between. CDR3 bases: TGTGCCAGCAGTTTGGGCACCAACAATGAGCAGTTCTTC. This codes for CASSLGTNNEQFF.

The CDR3 DNA reads as TGTGCCATCAGTGAGTCAGGCGCGAGTCGAGCTTTCTTT. Protein sequence: CAISESGASRAFF. The J gene is TRBJ1-1, the V gene TRBV10-3; the D is unclear. V was clipped by 0 bases and J by 10 bases, with 12 bases between them. Germline V gene data show CDR1 as ENHRY and CDR2 as SYGVKD. The CDR3 has 13 amino acids.

This chain uses TRBV19 with TRBJ2-7; D gene uncertain. V was clipped by 6 bases and J by 3 bases, with 12 bases between them. This CDR3 comprises 13 residues. CDR1 and CDR2 (germline): LNHDA, SQIVND (reference sequence). CDR3 nucleotides: TGTGCCAGTAGACTCAGAGGAAGCTACGAGCAGTACTTC. Its protein product is CASRLRGSYEQYF.

The rearrangement links TRBV5-1 to TRBJ2-2; the D is unclear. Germline loops: CDR1 SGHRS, CDR2 YFSETQ. The length of the CDR3 is 15 residues. Trimming shortened V by 0 bases and J by 1 base, and 7 bases separated the two germline ends. CDR3 sequence: CASSLVQLNTGELFF. CDR3 sequence (DNA): TGCGCCAGCAGCTTGGTCCAGCTGAACACCGGGGAGCTGTTTTTT.

The rearrangement uses TRBV11-2 and TRBJ2-1; weak D call: TRBD1 (5 bases). Trimming cost V 5 bases and J 0 bases, with 17 bases left between them. CDR3 size: 17 residues. Germline lookup yields CDR1 SGHAT and CDR2 FQNNGV. This CDR3 reads CASSPKWTLSSYNEQFF. As DNA, the CDR3 is TGTGCCAGCAGCCCGAAGTGGACACTAAGCTCCTACAATGAGCAGTTCTTC.

The rearrangement joins TRBV4-1 to TRBJ2-3; D remains ambiguous. The CDR3 extends over 15 amino acids. Looked up from germline, CDR1 is MGHRA and CDR2 is YSYEKL. V lost 3 bases, J lost 0 bases, and 10 bases lay in between. CDR3 nucleotides: TGCGCCAGCAGCCACAATATGGTCAGCACAGATACGCAGTATTTT. Its translation: CASSHNMVSTDTQYF.

V gene TRBV7-2 combines with J gene TRBJ2-3; TRBD1 is a possible D gene (5 bases). Trimming removed 0 bases at V and 5 bases at J, with 12 bases between. The CDR3 is 15 residues long. Germline CDR1 and CDR2: SGHTA and FQGNSA. The CDR3 is CASSLAGAVGDTQYF. The DNA for the CDR3 is TGTGCCAGCAGCTTAGCTGGGGCCGTGGGAGATACGCAGTATTTT. Filled out from reference TRBV7-2 and TRBJ2-3, the complete variable domain reads GAGVSQSPSNKVTEKGKDVELRCDPISGHTALYWYRQSLGQGLEFLIYFQGNSAPDKSGLPSDRFSAERTGGSVSTLTIQRTQQEDSAVYLCASSLAGAVGDTQYFGPGTRLTVL.

A single count supports this clone. This chain links TRBV5-8 with TRBJ1-6; TRBD1 matches 8 bases. Unmatched junction bases numbered 6, after V lost 0 bases and J lost 10 bases. The CDR3 runs 15 residues. CDR1 SGHTS and CDR2 YDEGEE come from the germline V gene. The CDR3 reads CASSLEQGVRSPLHF. CDR3 bases: TGTGCCAGCAGCTTGGAACAGGGGGTTCGGTCACCCCTCCACTTT.

The chain couples TRBV29-1 to TRBJ1-2, with TRBD1 matching over 7 bases. Germline CDR1 and CDR2: SQVTM and ANQGSEA. Trimming removed 3 bases from V and 4 bases from J; junction bases left unmatched: 5. This CDR3 contains 13 residues. The CDR3 sequence is CSVDRDRAYGYTF. The DNA of the CDR3 is TGCAGCGTTGACCGGGACAGAGCCTATGGCTACACCTTC.

This clone was counted once. Different DNA sequences within this sample yield the same CDR3. This chain connects TRBV2 to TRBJ2-1; D is uncertain. The CDR3 totals 11 residues. Between the trimmed V and J ends, which lost 2 bases and 7 bases, there was a span of 3 bases. Germline V gives CDR1 SNHLY, CDR2 FYNNEI. The CDR3: CASSEWNEQFF. The CDR3 DNA follows: TGTGCCAGCAGTGAATGGAATGAGCAGTTCTTC.

This clone was recorded only once. The chain employs TRBV7-9 and TRBJ2-5; D unclear. Trimming removed 5 bases at V and 5 bases at J, with 21 bases between. The germline V gene has CDR1 SEHNR and CDR2 FQNEAQ (reference sequence). This CDR3 spans 16 amino acids. CDR3 sequence (DNA): TGTGCCAGCAGCCCCCCACCTATAACTCGAAGGGAGACCCAGTACTTC. Translating gives CASSPPPITRRETQYF.

This clone was seen a handful of times. This chain links TRBV18 with TRBJ2-5; no clear D. The germline V gene encodes CDR1 KGHSH and CDR2 LQKENI. This CDR3 contains 14 residues. Trimming took off 1 base at V and 5 bases at J, with 11 bases between the two ends. Here the CDR3 DNA reads TGTGCCAGCTCACCACGGCTGGATGTGGAGACCCAGTACTTC. This translates into CASSPRLDVETQYF. The full variable domain, rest sourced from reference TRBV18 and TRBJ2-5, is NAGVMQNPRHLVRRRGQEARLRCSPMKGHSHVYWYRQLPEEGLKFMVYLQKENIIDESGMPKERFSAEFPKEGPSILRIQQVVRGDSAAYFCASSPRLDVETQYFGPGTRLLVL.

V gene TRBV28 combines with J gene TRBJ2-1; possibly TRBD1 for D (6 bases). The CDR3 is 14 residues long. Germline V CDR1 and CDR2: MDHEN, SYDVKM. Trimming removed 5 bases from V and 6 bases from J, with 14 bases in between. CDR3 amino acids: CASSPTGPINEQFF. Here the CDR3 DNA reads TGTGCCAGCAGTCCTACAGGGCCAATCAATGAGCAGTTCTTC.

The chain uses TRBV6-5 and TRBJ2-1; 10 nucleotides align to TRBD2. The CDR3 covers 14 residues. The trim removed 5 bases at V and 8 bases at J, leaving 6 bases unmatched. The V gene's germline CDR1 is MNHEY and CDR2 SVGAGI. The CDR3, as DNA: TGTGCCAGCAGTACAAGCGGGAGGGGCGATGAGCAGTTCTTC. Its translation: CASSTSGRGDEQFF.

The rearrangement links TRBV18 to TRBJ1-2; TRBD1 matches at 7 bases. From germline, CDR1 is KGHSH and CDR2 LQKENI. V was pared by 1 base and J by 4 bases, with 3 bases of the junction left unmatched. The CDR3 extends over 14 amino acids. The CDR3 nucleotides read TGTGCCAGCTCACCACGCGACAGGGCCTATGGCTACACCTTC. This sequence encodes CASSPRDRAYGYTF.

The gene calls are TRBV28 and TRBJ2-7, with TRBD1 as a possible D gene (6 bases). With 8 bases removed from V and 3 bases from J, the gap between germline ends came to 8 bases. The germline V gene has CDR1 MDHEN and CDR2 SYDVKM. The CDR3 runs to 11 residues. CDR3 residues: CASRDNYEQYF. CDR3 nucleotide sequence: TGTGCCAGCCGGGACAACTACGAGCAGTACTTC.

V usage is TRBV29-1 and J usage is TRBJ1-5, with 9 bases that match TRBD1. The germline CDR1 and CDR2 sequences are SQVTM and ANQGSEA. The CDR3 spans 13 residues. The J segment lost 6 bases and the V segment lost 6 bases, leaving 6 bases of the junction unmatched. The CDR3 sequence is CSVGDRVGQPQHF. CDR3 bases: TGCAGCGTGGGGGACAGGGTGGGTCAGCCCCAGCATTTT. The full variable domain, completed using reference TRBV29-1 and TRBJ1-5, is SAVISQKPSRDICQRGTSLTIQCQVDSQVTMMFWYRQQPGQSLTLIATANQGSEATYESGFVIDKFPISRPNLTFSTLTVSNMSPEDSSIYLCSVGDRVGQPQHFGDGTRLSIL.

The chain couples TRBV10-1 to TRBJ1-1; tentatively, D is TRBD1 (5 bases). The germline V gene has CDR1 WNHNN and CDR2 SYGVQD (reference sequence). This CDR3 region has 14 residues. Trimming removed 4 bases at V and 5 bases at J, with 14 bases between. The CDR3 DNA sequence: TGCGCCAGCAGTGGGGCGCTCGGGGGAACTGAAGCTTTCTTT. This codes for CASSGALGGTEAFF.

The chain has TRBV28 and TRBJ2-1; the D is unclear. V gave up 2 bases and J gave up 2 bases, with 4 bases separating them. Germline values: CDR1 MDHEN, CDR2 SYDVKM. This CDR3 is 13 amino acids long. The CDR3 reads CASSLPAYNEQFF. CDR3 DNA: TGTGCCAGCAGTTTACCCGCCTACAATGAGCAGTTCTTC. The variable domain in full, with the rest retrieved from reference TRBV28 and TRBJ2-1, is DVKVTQSSRYLVKRTGEKVFLECVQDMDHENMFWYRQDPGLGLRLIYFSYDVKMKEKGDIPEGYSVSREKKERFSLILESASTNQTSMYLCASSLPAYNEQFFGPGTRLTVL.

The CDR3 loop is CASSSGPTQYF. The CDR3 DNA is TGTGCCAGCAGCTCCGGACCAACGCAGTATTTT. V is TRBV11-2 and J is TRBJ2-3; D not resolved. Germline values: CDR1 SGHAT, CDR2 FQNNGV. V was trimmed by 4 bases and J by 9 bases, leaving 8 bases between them. This CDR3 has 11 residues.